Listed below are T cell receptor beta chains from one sample, sequenced in a study of blood T cell repertoires in COVID-19. Clones were sequenced by immunoSEQ multiplex PCR, and TCRdb holds only the in-frame ones, with some missing. There are about 480,000 clones in the sample; approximately 90% occur only once, and under 9.5% lies in the top ten. The sequenced sample was PBMCs or T cells enriched from blood (not recorded which). These TCRs come from a woman aged 55-70 years who had recovered from COVID-19. Each CDR3 is given with its conserved first and last residue. D genes are given only for firm matches. Size is omitted from some rows. Given values are once, few, many or a class for expanded clones.

TRBD1 | TRBJ1-6 | - | TRBV19 | TGTGCCAGTAGCGGACAGGGTGGGGCAGTCGATTCACCCCTCCACTTT | CASSGQGGAVDSPLHF
- | TRBJ1-6 | few | TRBV6-2/TRBV6-3 | TGTGCCAGCAGTCAGGTCGCCAATTCACCCCTCCACTTT | CASSQVANSPLHF
- | TRBJ1-5 | - | TRBV12-3/TRBV12-4 | TGTGCCAGCAGTTTGCCAGGCAATCAGCCCCAGCATTTT | CASSLPGNQPQHF
- | TRBJ1-6 | - | TRBV6-5 | TGTGCCAGCAGTAGGGGGGGCTCCTATAATTCACCCCTCCACTTT | CASSRGGSYNSPLHF
- | TRBJ1-3 | once | TRBV3-1/TRBV3-2 | TGTGCCAGCAGCCGTTCGGAGGAAACTGGAAACACCATATATTTT | CASSRSEETGNTIYF
- | TRBJ1-5 | - | TRBV5-6 | TGTGCCAGCAGCTTGTCGAGGGGGTTTCTCACTTATAGCAATCAGCCCCAGCATTTT | CASSLSRGFLTYSNQPQHF
TRBD1 | TRBJ1-5 | - | TRBV19 | TGTGCCAGTAGTGAAGACAGGGGGCACCAGCCCCAGCATTTT | CASSEDRGHQPQHF
TRBD1 | TRBJ2-2 | - | TRBV2 | TGTGCCAGCAGAGAAACAGGGGTCGGGGAGCTGTTTTTT | CASRETGVGELFF
- | TRBJ1-1 | medium-sized | TRBV10-2 | TGCGCCACGGGAGCGGGGGGATCCACTGAAGCTTTCTTT | CATGAGGSTEAFF
TRBD2 | TRBJ2-1 | - | TRBV3-1/TRBV3-2 | TGTGCCAGCAGCCTTCCGGGGGGGCAGGCCTACAATGAGCAGTTCTTC | CASSLPGGQAYNEQFF
- | TRBJ1-2 | - | TRBV2 | TGTGCCAGCGGAACAGGCCACTATGGCTACTATGGCTACACCTTC | CASGTGHYGYYGYTF
- | TRBJ2-7 | - | TRBV25-1 | TGTGCCAGCAGTGAAAACGAGGGGGCGGGAGAGCAGTACTTC | CASSENEGAGEQYF
- | TRBJ2-1 | - | TRBV7-2 | TGTGCCAGCAGTCTACAGGGCCCTGCCTCCTACAATGAGCAGTTCTTC | CASSLQGPASYNEQFF
- | TRBJ1-2 | - | TRBV5-4 | TGTGCCAGCAGCACCGGGGGGGACTACTATGGCTACACCTTC | CASSTGGDYYGYTF
- | TRBJ2-1 | - | TRBV14 | TGTGCCAGCAGCAGCGGCGGATTAGCTGAGCAGTTCTTC | CASSSGGLAEQFF
- | TRBJ1-1 | - | TRBV25-1 | TGTGCCAGCAGTGTTATGGGGAGCCGCACTGAAGCTTTCTTT | CASSVMGSRTEAFF
- | TRBJ2-6 | - | TRBV7-9 | TGTGCCAGCAGCTCTGGACTCATCTCTGGGGCCAACGTCCTGACTTTC | CASSSGLISGANVLTF
TRBD1 | TRBJ1-1 | few | TRBV5-1 | TGCGCCAGCAGATTAGGACAGGGAGGCACTGAAGCTTTCTTT | CASRLGQGGTEAFF
TRBD2 | TRBJ2-3 | - | TRBV29-1 | TGCAGCGTACTCCGGGACTATTTTAGCACAGATACGCAGTATTTT | CSVLRDYFSTDTQYF
TRBD1 | TRBJ1-6 | - | TRBV7-2 | TGTGCCAGCAGCCCCGGACAGGGGGCGAGTTCACCCCTCCACTTT | CASSPGQGASSPLHF
TRBD2 | TRBJ2-3 | - | TRBV10-3 | TGTGCCATCAGCCCGGGACTAGCGGGGGGGCCCTCCGATACGCAGTATTTT | CAISPGLAGGPSDTQYF
- | TRBJ2-5 | - | TRBV15 | TGTGCCACCAGCAGAGAGTCCCCGGTGGAGACCCAGTACTTC | CATSRESPVETQYF
TRBD1 | TRBJ1-1 | - | TRBV19 | TGTGCCAGTAGCTTTCCCCAGACAGGGAAAGATGAAGCTTTCTTT | CASSFPQTGKDEAFF
TRBD2 | TRBJ2-1 | - | TRBV7-8 | TGTGCCAGCAGCTTAGCGTTTCTAGGGACTAGCGCTTTTATAGGTGAGCAGTTCTTC | CASSLAFLGTSAFIGEQFF
TRBD1 | TRBJ1-1 | - | TRBV18 | TGTGCCAGCTCACCATACTTGACCGGGACAGGGGTTTCCACTGAAGCTTTCTTT | CASSPYLTGTGVSTEAFF
TRBD1 | TRBJ1-2 | - | TRBV29-1 | TGCAGCGGGACAGGGGGTTCAGACTATGGCTACACCTTC | CSGTGGSDYGYTF
- | TRBJ2-2 | once | TRBV10-3 | TGTGCCATCAGTGAGTCAGGAGCGAACACCGGGGAGCTGTTTTTT | CAISESGANTGELFF
- | TRBJ1-1 | - | TRBV7-8 | TGTGCCAGCAGCTCAGGAAACAGGTTCAACACTGAAGCTTTCTTT | CASSSGNRFNTEAFF
- | TRBJ2-5 | - | TRBV7-2 | TGTGCCAGCAGCTTATGGGATCCGGGACTCCAAGAGACCCAGTACTTC | CASSLWDPGLQETQYF
- | TRBJ1-3 | - | TRBV6-1 | TGTGCCAGCAGTGAAATGACAGATGCTGGAAACACCATATATTTT | CASSEMTDAGNTIYF
TRBD1 | TRBJ2-2 | - | TRBV2 | TGTGCCAGCACAGGGACAGGGCCGATCGGGGAGCTGTTTTTT | CASTGTGPIGELFF
- | TRBJ1-1 | - | TRBV6-5 | TGTGCCAGCGCAGGGTTCGGGCAGAACACTGAAGCTTTCTTT | CASAGFGQNTEAFF
- | TRBJ1-1 | - | TRBV6-5 | TGTGCCAGCAGTTCCCCTCTGAGGTCAGGGATTACTGAAGCTTTCTTT | CASSSPLRSGITEAFF
- | TRBJ2-6 | - | TRBV27 | TGTGCCAGCAGAACAGGGTCTGGGGCCAACGTCCTGACTTTC | CASRTGSGANVLTF
TRBD1 | TRBJ1-4 | - | TRBV18 | TGTGCCAGCTCACCCGACAGGGCAACTAATGAAAAACTGTTTTTT | CASSPDRATNEKLFF
TRBD1 | TRBJ1-1 | - | TRBV5-1 | TGCGCCAGCAGACCTTTGACAGGGCAAGCTTTCTTT | CASRPLTGQAFF
- | TRBJ1-1 | - | TRBV30 | TGTGCCTGGAGTGTACTGTCGCTCGGGAACACTGAAGCTTTCTTT | CAWSVLSLGNTEAFF
TRBD1 | TRBJ1-6 | - | TRBV3-1/TRBV3-2 | TGTGCCAGCAGCCGGCAAGGACAGGGAAATTCACCCCTCCACTTT | CASSRQGQGNSPLHF
- | TRBJ1-4 | - | TRBV7-2 | TGTGCCAGCAGCTTGGGCAGGGTAAATGAAAAACTGTTTTTT | CASSLGRVNEKLFF
TRBD2 | TRBJ2-4 | - | TRBV10-2 | TGCGCCAGCAGTTCCCGAGCGGGGGCTTTAAACATTCAGTACTTC | CASSSRAGALNIQYF
- | TRBJ2-1 | - | TRBV20-1 | TGCAGTGCTATGAGTTACAATGAGCAGTTCTTC | CSAMSYNEQFF
TRBD1 | TRBJ1-5 | - | TRBV19 | TGTGCCAGTAGTTCCCGACAGGGAATAGGACAGCCCCAGCATTTT | CASSSRQGIGQPQHF
- | TRBJ2-5 | - | TRBV5-6 | TGTGCCAGCAGCTTGTATGGTAGCGCGACCCAAGAGACCCAGTACTTC | CASSLYGSATQETQYF
- | TRBJ2-1 | - | TRBV14 | TGTGCCAGCAGCCGGGGAAGGGGAGGTGAGCAGTTCTTC | CASSRGRGGEQFF
TRBD1 | TRBJ2-4 | - | TRBV7-8 | TGTGCCAGCAGCGCCCGTACAGGGGAAAACATTCAGTACTTC | CASSARTGENIQYF
TRBD2 | TRBJ2-3 | - | TRBV30 | TGTGCCTGGACAACTAGCGGGGGAGAAGGAGATACGCAGTATTTT | CAWTTSGGEGDTQYF
TRBD1 | TRBJ2-4 | - | TRBV29-1 | TGCAGCGTTGAAGTGCTACCGGGACAGGGCTACTTC | CSVEVLPGQGYF
- | TRBJ1-1 | - | TRBV30 | TGTGCCTGGAGTAGGGGTGCGGATGGTATCACTGAAGCTTTCTTT | CAWSRGADGITEAFF